A selection of T cell receptor beta chains follows, all from one sample in a study of cytomegalovirus exposure and HLA in healthy donors. Assay used: immunoSEQ multiplex PCR; TCRdb lists only in-frame clones, some missing. The profile shows around 40,000 clones, 82% of them singletons. The specimen was PBMCs. The receptors shown here come from a woman younger than 30 in good health and CMV-seropositive. Both conserved end residues are trimmed from each CDR3. Size is stated for part of the rows, as once, few or many counts, or as a class when the clone is expanded.

TRBJ1-2 | few | TRBV27 | ASSKQGNYGYT
TRBJ2-5 | - | TRBV5-4 | ASSFPTSGSMETQY
TRBJ2-7 | - | TRBV7-2 | ASSLRQVDYEQY
TRBJ1-4 | - | TRBV6-6 | ASRQGSGNEKLF
TRBJ1-5 | - | TRBV4-1 | ASSQERQFLPQH
TRBJ1-1 | - | TRBV2 | ASSDYGMNTEAF
TRBJ2-7 | - | TRBV2 | ASRAVGALIY
TRBJ2-7 | - | TRBV2 | ASSGPWSGSTYEQY
TRBJ2-1 | - | TRBV5-4 | ASSPLTENEQF
TRBJ1-1 | - | TRBV15 | ATSREYQGGNTEAF
TRBJ2-7 | - | TRBV6-5 | ASRNLQRYEQY
TRBJ1-5 | - | TRBV19 | ASTNRVSNQPQH
TRBJ1-2 | - | TRBV11-1 | ASSLGGGTGMGYT
TRBJ1-6 | - | TRBV11-1 | ASSLNGERSPLH
TRBJ2-1 | - | TRBV7-9 | ASSLVGRGNEQF
TRBJ1-4 | - | TRBV2 | ASTGGVATNEKLF
TRBJ2-3 | - | TRBV5-8 | ASRLAGDTDTQY
TRBJ1-1 | - | TRBV19 | ASSTGTGVYPEAF
TRBJ2-7 | - | TRBV18 | ASSPLAGSSYEQY
TRBJ2-5 | once | TRBV6-1 | ASSEGVLAGAGGQETQY
TRBJ2-3 | - | TRBV7-9 | ASSPRTGLLDTQY
TRBJ2-1 | - | TRBV7-2 | ASSPGTGYNEQF
TRBJ2-2 | - | TRBV28 | ASTPGLNTGELF